Following are 24 T cell receptor beta chains from one sample sequenced in a study of CD8+CD57+ T cells in acquired aplastic anemia. TCR beta VDJ and CDR3 profiling used genomic DNA as template. TCRdb used MiXCR to reprocess the reads, holding one entry per CDR3 protein. The sample has 150,000 to 200,000 distinct CDR3 sequences; about three fifths are singletons. The sequenced sample was sorted CD4+, CD8+, or CD8+CD57+ T cells (not recorded which) from PBMCs. The receptors were sampled from a human donor in good health.

This clonotype was recorded many times. This chain links TRBV29-1 with TRBJ2-3; D uncertain. This CDR3 spans 14 amino acids. The germline gives CDR1 SQVTM, CDR2 ANQGSEA. The V end lost 0 bases, the J end lost 0 bases, and 7 bases lay between the germline ends. In nucleotides, the CDR3 is TGCAGCGTTGAAGACGGCAAAAGCACAGATACGCAGTATTTT. This sequence encodes CSVEDGKSTDTQYF.

A note on this clonotype: This may arise from a read error, as a much more abundant clone is one base away. The rearrangement uses TRBV7-3 and TRBJ2-1, with TRBD2 matching 8 bases. Germline trimming cut 8 bases from V and 8 bases from J; bases unmatched to any gene: 11. There are 14 residues in the CDR3. Germline V gene data show CDR1 as SGHTA and CDR2 as FQGTGA. CDR3 sequence reads: CASGKTSAYDEQFF. CDR3 coding DNA: TGTGCCAGCGGCAAGACTAGCGCTTACGATGAGCAGTTCTTC.

This CDR3 reads CASTDSGNSNQPQHF. DNA of the CDR3: TGTGCCAGCACTGATAGCGGGAATAGCAATCAGCCCCAGCATTTT. V is TRBV9 and J is TRBJ1-5; no definite D call. Trimming took 6 bases from V and 0 from J, leaving 13 bases between them. CDR1 and CDR2 from the germline V gene are SGDLS and YYNGEE. The CDR3 extends over 15 amino acids.

The chain uses TRBV15 and TRBJ2-1, with D perhaps matching TRBD1 (5 bases). Trimming left V 0 bases short and J 8 bases short, with 14 bases between. Germline V gene lookup returns CDR1 LNHNV and CDR2 YYDKDF (reference sequence). The CDR3 extends over 15 amino acids. For the CDR3, the DNA is TGTGCCACCAGCAGAGAGACAGACAGTGGCGATGAGCAGTTCTTC. It encodes CATSRETDSGDEQFF.

This clonotype was detected a few times. The chain carries TRBV7-8 and TRBJ1-1; 10 bases align to TRBD1. Germline loops: CDR1 SGHVS, CDR2 FQNEAQ. The V segment lost 5 bases and the J segment 5 bases; nucleotides outside the gene matches: 8. The CDR3 runs to 15 residues. The CDR3 bases are TGTGCCAGCAGCCAACGGGACAGGGGTTTAACTGAAGCTTTCTTT. This translates into CASSQRDRGLTEAFF.

This clonotype has ten or more counts. The chain carries TRBV7-9 and TRBJ2-5, with D unresolved. Germline V gene lookup returns CDR1 SEHNR and CDR2 FQNEAQ (reference sequence). The CDR3 consists of 15 residues. Trimming cost V 7 bases and J 0 bases, with 15 bases left between them. CDR3 amino acids: CASTYGARYQETQYF. DNA of the CDR3: TGTGCCAGCACCTATGGAGCTAGGTACCAAGAGACCCAGTACTTC.

The chain carries TRBV19 and TRBJ1-1, with 8 bases that match TRBD1. CDR3 length: 15 residues. V shed 3 bases and J 0 bases; nucleotides not matched to a gene: 3. Germline V gene data show CDR1 as LNHDA and CDR2 as SQIVND (reference sequence). The CDR3 DNA reads TGTGCCAGTAGTATCGGGACAGGTATGAACACTGAAGCTTTCTTT. The encoded protein is CASSIGTGMNTEAFF.

The chain employs TRBV7-9 and TRBJ1-4; D is undetermined. Germline CDR1 SEHNR, CDR2 FQNEAQ (reference sequence). This CDR3 is built from 15 residues. Trimming removed 5 bases at V and 6 bases at J, with 16 bases between. CDR3 protein: CASSSNPGGDEKLFF. In nucleotides, the CDR3 is TGTGCCAGCAGCAGTAACCCCGGAGGTGATGAAAAACTGTTTTTT.

This chain links TRBV9 with TRBJ1-1, with D hard to call. Germline values: CDR1 SGDLS, CDR2 YYNGEE. There are 13 residues in the CDR3. Trimming took off 3 bases at V and 3 bases at J, with 9 bases between the two ends. CDR3 loop: CASSGLGDTEAFF. CDR3 nucleotides: TGTGCCAGCAGCGGACTTGGGGACACTGAAGCTTTCTTT.

The rearrangement links TRBV12-3 or TRBV12-4 to TRBJ1-6, with D unresolved. The CDR3 loop spans 16 amino acids. V lost 3 bases to trimming and J lost 8 bases, with 17 bases between them. The CDR3 bases are TGTGCCAGCAGTTTCAGAAGTCCGGCGAAAGATTCACCCCTCCACTTT. It codes for CASSFRSPAKDSPLHF.

This chain links TRBV5-1 with TRBJ1-4, with no clear D. V lost 0 bases and J lost 7, with 10 bases in between. The CDR3 is 14 residues long. Germline loops: CDR1 SGHRS, CDR2 YFSETQ. The CDR3 spells CASSLGVPGEKLFF. The CDR3, as DNA: TGCGCCAGCAGCTTGGGGGTCCCAGGTGAAAAACTGTTTTTT.

This sequence joins TRBV7-3 and TRBJ2-1; 7 nucleotides match TRBD2. Germline V gene sequence: CDR1 SGHTA, CDR2 FQGTGA. This CDR3 contains 14 residues. V was clipped by 9 bases and J by 7 bases; unmatched bases: 12. The CDR3: CASGTGGSANEQFF. Here the CDR3 DNA reads TGTGCCAGTGGAACTGGCGGGAGCGCGAATGAGCAGTTCTTC.

This clonotype was observed a handful of times. The chain uses TRBV30 and TRBJ2-1, with 7 bases identical to TRBD2. The V gene end was trimmed by 2 bases and the J gene end by 7 bases; junction bases not matched to a gene: 5. CDR3 size: 13 residues. Looked up from germline, CDR1 is GTSNPN and CDR2 is SVGIG (reference sequence). CDR3 in amino acids: CAWSLGSGNEQFF. The CDR3 DNA follows: TGTGCCTGGAGTTTGGGTAGCGGGAATGAGCAGTTCTTC. The whole variable domain, filled in from reference TRBV30 and TRBJ2-1, reads SQTIHQWPATLVQPVGSPLSLECTVEGTSNPNLYWYRQAAGRGLQLLFYSVGIGQISSEVPQNLSASRPQDRQFILSSKKLLLSDSGFYLCAWSLGSGNEQFFGPGTRLTVL.

CDR3 protein: CSARKGEGYGYTF. CDR3 DNA sequence: TGCAGTGCCAGAAAAGGGGAAGGTTATGGCTACACCTTC. V gene TRBV20-1 combines with J gene TRBJ1-2, with D tentatively TRBD1 (5 bases). This CDR3 is built from 13 residues. The V and J ends lost 6 bases and 5 bases respectively, with 16 bases between them. Looked up from germline, CDR1 is DFQATT and CDR2 is SNEGSKA (reference sequence).

The rearrangement links TRBV2 to TRBJ2-7; 8 positions agree with TRBD1. V shed 6 bases and J 6 bases; nucleotides not matched to a gene: 13. Germline CDR1 and CDR2: SNHLY and FYNNEI. The CDR3 is made up of 15 amino acids. Here the CDR3 reads CASSPWTGPKGEQYF. The CDR3 DNA sequence: TGTGCCAGCAGCCCTTGGACAGGGCCGAAGGGCGAGCAGTACTTC.

The chain has TRBV2 and TRBJ2-7; D is unclear. CDR3 length: 15 amino acids. Trimming pared 0 bases from V and 3 bases from J, leaving 12 bases between. The V gene's germline CDR1 is SNHLY and CDR2 FYNNEI. The CDR3 DNA sequence: TGTGCCAGCAGTGAAGCGTTGGTTGGGATCTACGAGCAGTACTTC. Residues: CASSEALVGIYEQYF.

This clonotype was counted ten times or more. The chain uses TRBV6-5 and TRBJ2-2; D ambiguous. The CDR3 extends over 12 amino acids. V was shortened by 4 bases and J by 3 bases, with 3 bases between the two germline ends. In germline, CDR1 is MNHEY, CDR2 SVGAGI. The CDR3 bases are TGTGCCAGCAGTTCTTACACCGGGGAGCTGTTTTTT. Its translation: CASSSYTGELFF.

This clonotype has more than one count but fewer than ten. V and J are TRBV19 and TRBJ1-1, with TRBD1 identical over 11 bases. With V trimmed by 4 bases and J by 5 bases, 0 bases remained unmatched. Germline lookup yields CDR1 LNHDA and CDR2 SQIVND (reference sequence). CDR3 size: 13 residues. The CDR3 loop is CASSRDRGTEAFF. The CDR3 coding sequence is TGTGCCAGTAGTAGGGACAGGGGGACTGAAGCTTTCTTT.

This clonotype was counted between two and nine times. The V call is TRBV19, the J call TRBJ1-5, with 7 positions matching TRBD1. CDR3 length: 13 residues. V shed 5 bases and J 8 bases; nucleotides not matched to a gene: 6. Germline values: CDR1 LNHDA, CDR2 SQIVND (reference sequence). Written as DNA, the CDR3 is TGTGCCAGTAGTCGAGGGGGCGGAGAGCCCCAGCATTTT. It encodes CASSRGGGEPQHF.

This clonotype showed up many times. This chain links TRBV29-1 with TRBJ2-5, with D perhaps TRBD2 (6 bases). Trimming stripped 3 bases from V and 1 base from J, with 9 bases between. The CDR3 covers 13 residues. The germline V gene has CDR1 SQVTM and CDR2 ANQGSEA. CDR3: CSVDGGVQETQYF. CDR3 sequence (DNA): TGCAGCGTTGACGGGGGAGTCCAAGAGACCCAGTACTTC. Drawing the rest from reference TRBV29-1 and TRBJ2-5, the complete variable domain is SAVISQKPSRDICQRGTSLTIQCQVDSQVTMMFWYRQQPGQSLTLIATANQGSEATYESGFVIDKFPISRPNLTFSTLTVSNMSPEDSSIYLCSVDGGVQETQYFGPGTRLLVL.

The DNA for the CDR3 is TGTGCCAGCACCCGATGGGGGAGCGAGCAGTACTTC. Translated: CASTRWGSEQYF. This chain uses TRBV12-3 or TRBV12-4 with TRBJ2-7; D may correspond to TRBD1 or TRBD2 (5 bases each). The CDR3 has 12 residues. Trimming took 7 bases from V and 6 from J, leaving 13 bases between them.

The V gene is TRBV7-3, the J gene TRBJ1-1, with a weak D call TRBD1 (6 bases). Germline values: CDR1 SGHTA, CDR2 FQGTGA. V lost 4 bases and J lost 4, with 19 bases in between. The CDR3 runs to 16 residues. CDR3 in amino acids: CASSSFGGPRGTEAFF. CDR3 nucleotides: TGTGCCAGCAGCTCGTTCGGGGGCCCCCGGGGCACTGAAGCTTTCTTT.

The table lists this clonotype with a few counts. The genes are TRBV29-1 and TRBJ2-5, with 14 bases identical to TRBD2. The V and J ends lost 6 bases and 0 bases, in that order; junction bases with no gene match: 6. Germline V gene data show CDR1 as SQVTM and CDR2 as ANQGSEA. This CDR3 is built from 16 residues. The CDR3 sequence: CSVRGGLAGDQETQYF. Here the CDR3 DNA reads TGCAGCGTACGGGGGGGACTAGCGGGAGACCAAGAGACCCAGTACTTC.

The gene calls are TRBV9 and TRBJ2-7, with TRBD1 matching over 9 bases. Germline CDR1 reads SGDLS; CDR2 reads YYNGEE. J was trimmed by 3 bases and V by 3 bases; bases with no gene match: 4. CDR3 length equals 14 residues. This CDR3 reads CASSGRQGDYEQYF. Here the CDR3 DNA reads TGTGCCAGCAGCGGAAGACAGGGGGACTACGAGCAGTACTTC.